The 29 T cell receptor beta chains below all came from one sample that was sequenced in a study of T cell responses to AZD1222 COVID-19 vaccine. Sequencing used immunoSEQ multiplex PCR; TCRdb keeps in-frame clones, though not all of them. The data show about 59,000 clones, with around 83% seen just once and about 7% held by the top ten. Sequencing was performed on peripheral blood, taken on day 0 of AZD1222 vaccination. These receptors all stem from an adult in good health.

V gene TRBV29-1 combines with J gene TRBJ2-7; 7 bases agree with TRBD1. After removal of 4 bases from V and 2 bases from J, the junction contained 11 bases not matched to a gene. The germline V gene has CDR1 SQVTM and CDR2 ANQGSEA. This CDR3 has 15 amino acids. CDR3 in DNA: TGCAGCGTTGGGGGAAACCGGGACAGACCCTACGAGCAGTACTTC. Its translation is CSVGGNRDRPYEQYF.

This clone was counted a single time. The J gene is TRBJ2-1, the V gene TRBV5-1; 8 bases match TRBD2. V dropped 1 base and J dropped 2; count of bases not matched to a gene: 2. The V gene's germline CDR1 is SGHRS and CDR2 YFSETQ. The CDR3 is 15 residues long. CDR3 DNA sequence: TGCGCCAGCAGCTTGAACGGGGGGGCCTACAATGAGCAGTTCTTC. Translation: CASSLNGGAYNEQFF.

The chain employs TRBV5-6 and TRBJ2-1; D might be TRBD1 (5 bases). Trimming left V 10 bases short and J 5 bases short, with 16 bases between. The length of the CDR3 is 13 residues. Germline V lookup: CDR1 SGHDT, CDR2 YYEEEE. CDR3 loop: CAARQYEHNEQFF. DNA for the CDR3: TGTGCCGCGAGACAGTACGAACACAATGAGCAGTTCTTC. The full variable domain, rest sourced from reference TRBV5-6 and TRBJ2-1, is DAGVTQSPTHLIKTRGQQVTLRCSPKSGHDTVSWYQQALGQGPQFIFQYYEEEERQRGNFPDRFSGHQFPNYSSELNVNALLLGDSALYLCAARQYEHNEQFFGPGTRLTVL.

The chain uses TRBV6-5 and TRBJ1-4; D possibly corresponds to TRBD1 (6 bases). The CDR3 sequence is 14 residues long. Germline V gene data show CDR1 as MNHEY and CDR2 as SVGAGI. V shed 6 bases and J shed 7 bases, with 15 bases lying between them. For the CDR3, the DNA is TGTGCCAGCAGAGGGGGGGCAGGTAGTGAAAAACTGTTTTTT. This gives the protein CASRGGAGSEKLFF.

V gene TRBV6-5 combines with J gene TRBJ1-2; no definite D call. The CDR3 is 13 residues long. Germline V CDR1 and CDR2: MNHEY, SVGAGI. The V gene lost 6 bases and the J gene lost 0 bases, with 8 bases spanning the gap. CDR3 loop: CASRVGTNYGYTF. The CDR3 DNA reads as TGTGCCAGCAGAGTCGGAACTAACTATGGCTACACCTTC.

This clone was picked up one time. V gene TRBV19 combines with J gene TRBJ1-2, with TRBD1 as a possible D gene (5 bases). V lost 7 bases to trimming and J lost 7 bases, with 19 bases between them. The CDR3 spans 14 residues. CDR1 LNHDA and CDR2 SQIVND come from the germline V gene (reference sequence). The CDR3 DNA sequence: TGTGCCAGTATCTCCCCTTGGAGGGGTGGTGGCTACACCTTC. Encoded protein: CASISPWRGGGYTF.

In its sample, this clone was seen once. The CDR3 nucleotides are TGTGCCAGCAGACAAACCACAGGGGGCAGGTATTCACCCCTCCACTTT. Translating gives CASRQTTGGRYSPLHF. V is TRBV14 and J is TRBJ1-6; 9 bases are a match to TRBD1. The CDR3 runs to 16 residues. V was clipped by 6 bases and J by 8 bases; unmatched bases: 11. Germline V lookup: CDR1 SGHDN, CDR2 FVKESK.

This clone was picked up one time. The rearrangement uses TRBV11-2 and TRBJ1-6, with no clear D. This CDR3 is 14 amino acids long. Germline lookup yields CDR1 SGHAT and CDR2 FQNNGV. Trimming took off 4 bases at V and 10 bases at J, with 14 bases between the two ends. CDR3 DNA sequence: TGTGCCAGCAGCTCACCCCCCAATCTCTCACCCCTCCACTTT. Amino acid sequence: CASSSPPNLSPLHF.

The CDR3 nucleotides are TGCGCCAGCAGCCAAAGCGGGGGGGCCGGCGGGGAGCTGTTTTTT. It codes for CASSQSGGAGGELFF. The chain joins TRBV4-3 to TRBJ2-2, with 10 bases lining up with TRBD2. Germline CDR1 is LGHNA and CDR2 is YSLEER. Trimming at V came to 2 bases and at J to 7 bases, leaving 4 bases not matched to a gene. This CDR3 spans 15 amino acids.

The rearrangement joins TRBV6-5 to TRBJ1-3; TRBD1 matches at 7 bases. This CDR3 has 15 residues. Looked up from germline, CDR1 is MNHEY and CDR2 is SVGAGI. Trimming took 5 bases from V and 2 from J; bases not matched to a gene: 6. In nucleotides, the CDR3 is TGTGCCAGCAGTCCTGGGACAGCACCTGGAAACACCATATATTTT. Protein: CASSPGTAPGNTIYF.

The V gene is TRBV7-9, the J gene TRBJ1-4; D perhaps matches TRBD1 (6 bases). The CDR3 extends over 16 amino acids. Germline CDR1 SEHNR, CDR2 FQNEAQ (reference sequence). V was cut by 3 bases and J by 3 bases, with 14 bases left in between. CDR3 sequence reads: CASSLAGAAANEKLFF. As DNA, the CDR3 is TGTGCCAGCAGCTTGGCGGGGGCCGCCGCTAATGAAAAACTGTTTTTT.

The V gene is TRBV5-1, the J gene TRBJ2-2; no firm D call. Trimming left V 5 bases short and J 6 bases short, with 11 bases between. This CDR3 has 13 amino acids. The germline V gene has CDR1 SGHRS and CDR2 YFSETQ. CDR3 residues: CASSTTAPGELFF. The CDR3 DNA is TGCGCCAGCAGTACTACTGCTCCCGGGGAGCTGTTTTTT.

As for this clone: At one of its ends the junction is not consistent with the germline gene, which may arise from a read error. The V call is TRBV2, the J call TRBJ2-1; D call uncertain. The CDR3 is made up of 14 amino acids. The germline CDR1 and CDR2 sequences are SNHLY and FYNNEI. The CDR3 bases are TGTGCCAACAGTAGGGTTACATCCTACAATGAGCAGTTCTTC. Translation gives CANSRVTSYNEQFF.

V and J are TRBV10-2 and TRBJ1-2, with D possibly being TRBD1 (6 bases). Germline CDR1 is WSHSY and CDR2 is SAAADI. This CDR3 has 13 residues. Trimming cost V 5 bases and J 5 bases, with 12 bases left between them. CDR3 nucleotides: TGCGCCAGCAGTCGGGACAACTTATATGGCTACACCTTC. Protein product: CASSRDNLYGYTF.

On this clone: A read error may produce the germline difference seen at one junction end. This chain connects TRBV28 to TRBJ2-1; TRBD1 aligns across 7 bases. Germline V gene data show CDR1 as MDHEN and CDR2 as SYDVKM. The CDR3 has 11 amino acids. This CDR3 reads CASSFSRGTLF. In nucleotides, the CDR3 is TGTGCCAGCAGTTTTTCCAGGGGGACGCTCTTC.

This clone was counted a single time. The chain joins TRBV2 to TRBJ1-6; no clear D. Germline CDR1 reads SNHLY; CDR2 reads FYNNEI. V was trimmed by 5 bases and J by 0 bases, leaving 8 bases between them. The length of the CDR3 is 15 residues. CDR3 in DNA: TGTGCCAGCAGTTCCCAGAGCTCCTATAATTCACCCCTCCACTTT. Translating it yields CASSSQSSYNSPLHF. Variable domain in full (rest from reference TRBV2 and TRBJ1-6): EPEVTQTPSHQVTQMGQEVILRCVPISNHLYFYWYRQILGQKVEFLVSFYNNEISEKSEIFDDQFSVERPDGSNFTLKIRSTKLEDSAMYFCASSSQSSYNSPLHFGNGTRLTVT.

In DNA form, the CDR3 reads TGCGCCAGCAGCCAAGAGAGCGGGGGCACAGATACGCAGTATTTT. The encoded protein is CASSQESGGTDTQYF. V and J are TRBV4-3 and TRBJ2-3; 7 bases map to TRBD2. Trimming cost V 0 bases and J 1 base; bases outside gene matches: 1. From germline, CDR1 is LGHNA and CDR2 YSLEER. The CDR3 extends over 15 amino acids.

The chain joins TRBV5-5 to TRBJ2-7; 10 bases align to TRBD1. The CDR3 totals 13 residues. With V trimmed by 4 bases and J by 5 bases, 3 bases remained unmatched. Per germline, CDR1 SGHKS and CDR2 YYEKEE (reference sequence). The CDR3 loop reads CASSRQGAHEQYF. The CDR3 DNA is TGTGCCAGCAGCCGACAGGGGGCCCACGAGCAGTACTTC.

V and J are TRBV2 and TRBJ1-4; TRBD1 is a possible D gene (5 bases). Between the trimmed V and J ends, which lost 5 bases and 6 bases, there was a span of 13 bases. This CDR3 has 14 residues. CDR1 is SNHLY, CDR2 FYNNEI, per germline. This CDR3 is CASSPTWGDEKLFF. For the CDR3, the DNA is TGTGCCAGCAGTCCCACCTGGGGGGATGAAAAACTGTTTTTT.

DNA for the CDR3: TGTGCCAGCAGCCCGAGCGGATGGACCGACTACAATGAGCAGTTCTTC. It encodes CASSPSGWTDYNEQFF. The chain carries TRBV3-1 (or the pseudogene TRBV3-2) and TRBJ2-1, with a possible D match to TRBD2 (5 bases). V was cut by 4 bases and J by 3 bases, with 16 bases left in between. This CDR3 region has 16 residues. Germline V gene sequence: CDR1 LGHDT, CDR2 YNNKEL (reference sequence).

The chain joins TRBV12-3 or TRBV12-4 to TRBJ2-7; D is unclear. V was trimmed by 5 bases and J by 2 bases, leaving 10 bases between them. This CDR3 is built from 13 residues. CDR3 loop: CASSPGGTYEQYF. In DNA form, the CDR3 reads TGTGCCAGCAGTCCCGGCGGCACCTACGAGCAGTACTTC.

V usage is TRBV5-1 and J usage is TRBJ1-1, with 10 nucleotides matching TRBD1. The V and J ends lost 4 bases and 11 bases, in that order; junction bases with no gene match: 8. Germline CDR1 and CDR2: SGHRS and YFSETQ. This CDR3 has 13 amino acids. The CDR3 spells CASSPGQGNGAFF. The CDR3 DNA is TGCGCCAGCAGCCCGGGACAGGGGAATGGTGCTTTCTTT.

The chain combines TRBV5-8 with TRBJ1-6; the D is unclear. CDR3 length: 16 amino acids. With 4 bases removed from V and 0 bases from J, the gap between germline ends came to 11 bases. CDR1 and CDR2 (germline): SGHTS, YDEGEE. The CDR3 nucleotides are TGTGCCAGCAGCGGGCCGGGGAGCTCCTATAATTCACCCCTCCACTTT. This encodes CASSGPGSSYNSPLHF. Filled out from reference TRBV5-8 and TRBJ1-6, the complete variable domain reads EAGVTQSPTHLIKTRGQQATLRCSPISGHTSVYWYQQALGLGLQFLLWYDEGEERNRGNFPPRFSGRQFPNYSSELNVNALELEDSALYLCASSGPGSSYNSPLHFGNGTRLTVT.

This clone turned up a few times. The V and J genes are TRBV13 and TRBJ1-3; 10 positions match TRBD1. Germline-derived CDR1 and CDR2 are PRHDT and FYEKMQ (reference sequence). Trimming took 3 bases from V and 3 from J; bases not matched to a gene: 2. The CDR3 sequence is 15 residues long. CDR3 nucleotide sequence: TGTGCCAGCAGCTTGACAGGGGGCTATGGAAACACCATATATTTT. Amino acid sequence: CASSLTGGYGNTIYF.

The V call is TRBV28, the J call TRBJ1-4, with TRBD1 identical over 7 bases. The germline V gene encodes CDR1 MDHEN and CDR2 SYDVKM. After removal of 5 bases from V and 5 bases from J, the junction contained 5 bases not matched to a gene. This CDR3 comprises 14 residues. DNA of the CDR3: TGTGCCAGCAGTCCGACAGGGATCAATGAAAAACTGTTTTTT. It translates to CASSPTGINEKLFF.

This rearrangement joins TRBV6-6 to TRBJ2-5; D perhaps matches TRBD2 (6 bases). Germline V gene sequence: CDR1 MNHNY, CDR2 SVGAGI (reference sequence). CDR3 size: 15 residues. Between the trimmed V and J ends, which lost 3 bases and 2 bases, there was a span of 13 bases. CDR3: CASSYRLGGQETQYF. The CDR3, as DNA: TGTGCCAGCAGTTATAGGTTAGGAGGGCAAGAGACCCAGTACTTC.

This chain joins TRBV5-1 and TRBJ2-7; tentative D call: TRBD2 (6 bases). V was clipped by 4 bases and J by 4 bases, with 15 bases between them. CDR3 size: 14 residues. Per germline, CDR1 SGHRS and CDR2 YFSETQ. DNA of the CDR3: TGCGCCAGCAGCCCCGGGGGTAGGCCTTACGAGCAGTACTTC. This sequence encodes CASSPGGRPYEQYF.

This clone was recorded only once. Other DNA sequences in this specimen translate into the identical CDR3. This rearrangement joins TRBV7-9 to TRBJ1-1; no definite D call. Trimming took off 2 bases at V and 1 base at J, with 5 bases between the two ends. Germline assignment: CDR1 SEHNR and CDR2 FQNEAQ (reference sequence). CDR3 size: 13 residues. The DNA of the CDR3 is TGTGCCAGCAGCTTACAAGGGAACACTGAAGCTTTCTTT. Protein product: CASSLQGNTEAFF.

CDR3 DNA sequence: TGTGCCATCGGGGGGTATGAGAACAATCAGCCCCAGCATTTT. As protein: CAIGGYENNQPQHF. The chain recombines TRBV19 with TRBJ1-5, with D perhaps TRBD1 (5 bases). V shed 10 bases and J shed 3 bases, with 16 bases lying between them. This CDR3 is 14 amino acids long. Germline loops: CDR1 LNHDA, CDR2 SQIVND (reference sequence).